This T cell receptor beta chain was identified during a study of beta chain features in type 1 diabetes. Study findings and constraints: Shortening that was moderate but significant affected the TCRB CDR3s of Type 1 diabetes patients in all four CD4+ subsets.

Points on this clone: Its antigen is still unknown.

Losses at the gene ends were 7 bases for V and 3 bases for J; bases not matched to a gene: 9. The CDR3 is 15 residues long. The germline CDR1 and CDR2 sequences are MDHEN and SYDVKM. Expressed TCRB transcripts were sequenced because the entire RNA isolate underwent reverse transcription. Repertoires were generated with immunoSEQ multiplex PCR, while TCRdb's copy carries only in-frame clones and drops some. The table has under 450,000 clones, approximately 15% seen once. The source is a young man in good health. This rearrangement joins TRBV28 to TRBJ2-1, with TRBD2 matching 7 bases. Material for sequencing was naive CD4+ T cells from blood. The CDR3 protein is CASNSPGGRYNEQFF. CDR3 bases: TGTGCCAGCAACTCACCGGGGGGACGCTACAATGAGCAGTTCTTC.